The clone carrying this T cell receptor beta chain is a singleton in its sample. This specimen belongs to a study of blood T cell repertoires in COVID-19. The wider study: The analysed material was cDNA or gDNA that came from T cells, B-cell-depleted T cells, or PBMCs.

Profiled with immunoSEQ multiplex PCR; TCRdb holds only in-frame clones, not every one. The sample yields approximately 190,000 clones, about 81% seen once. V lost 5 bases, J lost 5 bases, and 18 bases lay in between. This CDR3 has 16 amino acids. Germline-derived CDR1 and CDR2 are SGHVS and FQNEAQ. Material for sequencing was peripheral blood. This clonotype was sampled from a man aged 25 to 40 with active or convalescent COVID-19. The chain joins TRBV7-8 to TRBJ2-2, with D possibly TRBD1 on 5 matching bases. CDR3 DNA: TGTGCCAGCAGCCCTAGGGGCCTATTGGGGACCGGGGAGCTGTTTTTT. As protein: CASSPRGLLGTGELFF. The full variable domain, in which reference TRBV7-8 and TRBJ2-2 provide the parts outside the CDR3, is GAGVSQSPRYKVAKRGQDVALRCDPISGHVSLFWYQQALGQGPEFLTYFQNEAQLDKSGLPSDRFFAERPEGSVSTLKIQRTQQEDSAVYLCASSPRGLLGTGELFFGEGSRLTVL.